This T cell receptor beta chain originates from a study of read filtering for tumor transcriptome and immune sequencing (dated by TCRdb to the early 2020s). For the wider study: The cohort had under 20 male and over 12 female patients with a mean age of about 66 years, ranging from about 45 to 90. By revised international staging, 8 or 9 patients were R-ISS I, some 17 were R-ISS II and over 5 were R-ISS III. Whole-transcriptome libraries were prepared with the TruSeq RNA Access Library Prep Kit after DNase treatment. TCR-region mapped reads per sample ranged from about 4.05 to 11 million with IR-seq versus only about 85 to 1273 with RNA-seq. Using the same bone marrow samples, the study ran both targeted immune repertoire sequencing and bulk whole-transcriptome sequencing and then compared the TCR repertoires from each method. One of the main goals was to work out a read-filtering strategy for immune repertoire data, in particular whether clonotypes backed by only a single read should be removed. Study-wide conclusions, independent of this receptor: Compared with RNA-seq, IR-seq captured clonotypes at much greater depth and more reliably, and a smaller IR-seq throughput was enough to identify most of the shared clonotypes. Rather than purified T cells, the sorted CD138-negative fraction was a mixed bone marrow immune population. In IR-seq, 80% to 85% of clonotypes but 3% to 4.5% of total reads were represented by single-read clonotypes, whereas in RNA-seq, approximately 73% of clonotypes and around 45% of reads were represented by single-read clonotypes. Removing single-read clonotypes increased the correlation between IR-seq and RNA-seq shared clonotype proportions.

Measured from the cysteine to the phenylalanine, the CDR3 is 14 residues long. CDR3 DNA is the only sequence kept; it has 42 bases, read in frame from the first base. After removal of 8 bases from V and 5 bases from J, the junction retains 4 bases not matched to a gene. Per the germline V gene (reference sequence), MNHEY is the CDR1 and SMNVEV is the CDR2. The Immunoverse kit was used to build TCR libraries from 400 to 500 ng RNA, with molecular barcoded adaptors covering alpha/delta and beta/gamma chains. TCR library preparation was performed with the same RNA that was used for transcriptome sequencing. TCR libraries were sequenced on an Illumina HiSeq 4000 with 2 x 150 cycles. Under the source paper's analysis protocol: Using MiXCR, which included quality filtering and error correction, TCR reads were aligned to human V, D, J and C references and then assembled into CDR3 clonotypes. The tcR package in R was used for analysis of clonotype counts and gene usage diversity. Raw mapping reads were checked after the RNA-seq reads had been mapped by STAR aligner version 2.5.3a onto the human GRCh37 genome. To test how sequencing depth affects detected clonotypes, IR-seq fastq files were randomly downsampled with Seqtk 1.3. TCRdb trimmed the raw reads at Q25, called clones with MiXCR and kept productive beta chains. Entries are consolidated by CDR3 protein sequence, retaining the most common genes and DNA. The V and J calls were determined by TCRdb, not by the authors. This sample is represented by 130,000 or so distinct CDR3 sequences; over 10% of them were singletons. The ten largest clones represent 7.5% to 9.5% of the sample.

Bone marrow was sampled from every patient at the time of active disease. Ficoll-Hypaque density gradient centrifugation was used to isolate bone marrow mononuclear cells. To remove myeloma plasma cells, the cells were labeled with CD138 magnetic microbeads on a MACS separator, and CD138-negative cells were then collected by negative selection. Flow cytometry with CD138 antibodies on an Attune NxT was used to check how pure the isolated cells were. Total RNA was extracted with TRIzol reagent and quantified with a NanoDrop spectrophotometer. For each patient, paired RNA-seq and IR-seq were run on the CD138-negative bone marrow sample from that patient. This clonotype occurred many times. Its specific antigen is unknown. Base qualities are missing; no much larger clone stands one base away.

The TCR sequence derives from a donor aged 40 or older with multiple myeloma. The sample consisted of a population of CD138-negative cells sorted from bone marrow. The sample's cell subset or site label is to be understood as: bone marrow mononuclear cells depleted of CD138+ plasma/myeloma cells by negative magnetic selection. Recombination linked TRBV27 to TRBJ2-3, with 13 bases matching TRBD2. The DNA sequence is TGTGCCAGCGGACTAGCGGGAGCGGTAGATACGCAGTATTTT. Translated, it gives CASGLAGAVDTQYF.